The source of this T cell receptor (beta chain) is a study of T cell responses to AZD1222 COVID-19 vaccine. Broader study findings: Spike regions recognized by vaccine-associated CD4 TCRs spanned the protein, led by 160-218 and 743-854. Seropositive AZD1222 recipients at baseline numbered only 6 or 7. Most donors were white British, females outnumbered males, and clonal diversity was possibly underestimated.

The CDR3 is 14 amino acids. V lost 5 bases, J lost 0 bases, and 4 bases stayed unmatched. The germline V gene encodes CDR1 SGHRS and CDR2 YFSETQ. TCRdb keeps only in-frame clones here, not all; method: immunoSEQ multiplex PCR. The sample records tens of thousands of clones, 89% being singletons. With respect to this clone: Antigen unknown.

The genes are TRBV5-1 and TRBJ2-7; 8 nucleotides match TRBD1. The clonotype originates from an adult in good health. The sequencing used peripheral blood, collected on day 0 of AZD1222 vaccination. The CDR3 sequence is CASRKGQDSYEQYF. The CDR3 nucleotides are TGCGCCAGCAGAAAGGGACAGGACTCCTACGAGCAGTACTTC.